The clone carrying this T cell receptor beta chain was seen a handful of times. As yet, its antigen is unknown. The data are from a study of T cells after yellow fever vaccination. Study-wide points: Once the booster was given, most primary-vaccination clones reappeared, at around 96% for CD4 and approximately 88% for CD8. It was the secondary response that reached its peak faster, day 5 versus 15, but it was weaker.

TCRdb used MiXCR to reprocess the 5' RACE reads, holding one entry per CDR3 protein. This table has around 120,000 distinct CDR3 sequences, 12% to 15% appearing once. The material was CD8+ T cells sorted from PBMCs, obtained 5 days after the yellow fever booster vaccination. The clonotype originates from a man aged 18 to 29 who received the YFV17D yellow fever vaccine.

The CDR3 sequence: CASGLVRTGIPATNEKLFF. CDR3 nucleotide sequence: TGTGCTAGTGGTTTGGTACGTACAGGAATACCTGCAACTAATGAAAAACTGTTTTTT. This chain joins TRBV12-5 and TRBJ1-4; TRBD1 might be the D (5 bases). CDR1 LGHNT and CDR2 FRNRAP come from the germline V gene. V lost 0 bases and J lost 0, with 17 bases in between. This CDR3 is 19 amino acids long.